The rows below give T cell receptor beta chains drawn from one sample of a study of T-cell reconstitution after alpha-beta-depleted transplantation in children. One entry per CDR3 protein, called by TCRdb with MiXCR from the PCR reads. Of over 200,000 distinct CDR3 sequences in the sample, under 9.5% were seen once. This specimen consisted of PBMCs from the stem cell graft donor, obtained from the stem cell graft. The receptors originated from a human donor who donated a stem cell graft to a child with acute lymphoblastic leukemia. Each CDR3 is given with its conserved first and last residue. D genes are given only for firm matches. The listing skips clone size in some rows; elsewhere it reads once, few, many or a size class.

clone_size: NA
j_call: TRBJ2-3
d_call: TRBD2
v_call: TRBV7-6
cdr3_nt: TGTGCCAGCAGCTCGGGACTAGCGGGGGGGCCAGGGACAGATACGCAGTATTTT
cdr3_aa: CASSSGLAGGPGTDTQYF

clone_size: few
j_call: TRBJ1-1
d_call: NA
v_call: TRBV14
cdr3_nt: TGTGCCAGCAGCCTAGACCTTTGGGGACGAGCTTTCTTT
cdr3_aa: CASSLDLWGRAFF

clone_size: many
j_call: TRBJ2-3
d_call: NA
v_call: TRBV27
cdr3_nt: TGTGCCAGCAGTTTATCTGACACCACAGATACGCAGTATTTT
cdr3_aa: CASSLSDTTDTQYF

clone_size: few
j_call: TRBJ1-2
d_call: TRBD1
v_call: TRBV4-1
cdr3_nt: TGCGCCAGCAGCCAAGACTGGGGACAGCCTAAGCATGGCTACACCTTC
cdr3_aa: CASSQDWGQPKHGYTF

clone_size: many
j_call: TRBJ2-7
d_call: TRBD2
v_call: TRBV9
cdr3_nt: TGTGCCAGCAGCGTAGAGTGGGGGGGCTACGAGCAGTACTTC
cdr3_aa: CASSVEWGGYEQYF

clone_size: many
j_call: TRBJ2-1
d_call: NA
v_call: TRBV30
cdr3_nt: TGTGCCTGGAGTTCATCGGACAGATACAATGAGCAGTTCTTC
cdr3_aa: CAWSSSDRYNEQFF

clone_size: NA
j_call: TRBJ1-2
d_call: TRBD1
v_call: TRBV19
cdr3_nt: TGTGCCAGTAGTCTCGACAGGGCCTATGGCTACACCTTC
cdr3_aa: CASSLDRAYGYTF

clone_size: many
j_call: TRBJ1-1
d_call: NA
v_call: TRBV5-1
cdr3_nt: TGCGCCAGCAGCTTTGGGGACCCGAACACTGAAGCTTTCTTT
cdr3_aa: CASSFGDPNTEAFF

clone_size: NA
j_call: TRBJ1-2
d_call: NA
v_call: TRBV13
cdr3_nt: TGTGCCAGCAGCTTAGTTTCAGTTAGGGGCTACACCTTC
cdr3_aa: CASSLVSVRGYTF

clone_size: many
j_call: TRBJ2-1
d_call: NA
v_call: TRBV7-9
cdr3_nt: TGTGCCAGCAGCTCCGGACTATCCCCTTACAATGAGCAGTTCTTC
cdr3_aa: CASSSGLSPYNEQFF

clone_size: NA
j_call: TRBJ2-1
d_call: NA
v_call: TRBV7-8
cdr3_nt: TGTGCCAGCAGCTCCCACACAGGGTACAATGAGCAGTTCTTC
cdr3_aa: CASSSHTGYNEQFF

clone_size: many
j_call: TRBJ1-2
d_call: NA
v_call: TRBV6-5
cdr3_nt: TGTGCCAGCAGTTTAACAGCACGGCCTTATGGCTACACCTTC
cdr3_aa: CASSLTARPYGYTF

clone_size: many
j_call: TRBJ1-1
d_call: NA
v_call: TRBV4-1
cdr3_nt: TGCGCCAGCAGCCCCAGGGCGCTGAACACTGAAGCTTTCTTT
cdr3_aa: CASSPRALNTEAFF

clone_size: many
j_call: TRBJ2-3
d_call: NA
v_call: TRBV5-6
cdr3_nt: TGTGCCAGCAGCCGGTCTCTATTCAGGGGGGGCACAGATACGCAGTATTTT
cdr3_aa: CASSRSLFRGGTDTQYF

clone_size: NA
j_call: TRBJ2-7
d_call: NA
v_call: TRBV7-8
cdr3_nt: TGTGCCAGCAGCTTAGGGGAAATGTCTTACGAGCAGTACTTC
cdr3_aa: CASSLGEMSYEQYF